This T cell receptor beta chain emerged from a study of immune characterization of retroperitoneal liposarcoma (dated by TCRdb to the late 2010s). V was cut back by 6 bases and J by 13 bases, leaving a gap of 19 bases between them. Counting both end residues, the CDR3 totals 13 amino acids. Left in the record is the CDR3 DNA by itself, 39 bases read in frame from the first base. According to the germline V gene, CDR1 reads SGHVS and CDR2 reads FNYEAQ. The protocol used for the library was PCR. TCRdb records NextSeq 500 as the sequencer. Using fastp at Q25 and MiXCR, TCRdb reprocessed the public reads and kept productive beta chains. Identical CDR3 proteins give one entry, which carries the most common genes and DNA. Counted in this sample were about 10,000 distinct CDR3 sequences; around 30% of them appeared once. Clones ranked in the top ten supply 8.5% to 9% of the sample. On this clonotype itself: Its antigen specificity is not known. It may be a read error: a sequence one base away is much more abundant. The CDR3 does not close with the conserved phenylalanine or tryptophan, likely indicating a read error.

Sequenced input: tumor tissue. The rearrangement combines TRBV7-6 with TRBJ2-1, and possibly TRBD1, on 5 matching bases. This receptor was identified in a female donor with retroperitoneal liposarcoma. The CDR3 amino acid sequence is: CASRPDREETQFS. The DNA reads TGTGCCAGCAGGCCAGACAGAGAAGAGACCCAGTTCTCC.